The clone carrying this TCR beta chain was detected only once. Its antigen is as yet unknown. The protocol was immunoSEQ multiplex PCR, while the TCRdb copy is restricted to in-frame clones and leaves out a portion. The sample contains 57,000 or so clones, about 88% of which appear only once. The sample originates from a study of OX40 agonist ivuxolimab in advanced cancers. Study-level information: The patients got ivuxolimab, which is an agonistic anti-OX40 (CD134) antibody. General study points: Expanded peripheral T cells had an undetermined antigen specificity. Individuals who were partial responders at 0.1-3.0 mg/kg had clonal expansion that ranked among the lowest.

The ends lost 7 bases at V and 7 bases at J; junction bases unmatched: 15. Looked up from germline, CDR1 is SQVTM and CDR2 is ANQGSEA. This CDR3 is built from 15 residues. The starting material was CD4+ or CD8+ T cells sorted from blood, obtained in a trial of the OX40 agonist ivuxolimab. The sequence was obtained from an adult with an advanced solid tumor such as melanoma, head and neck, liver or kidney cancer. The gene calls are TRBV29-1 and TRBJ2-1; TRBD2 aligns across 8 bases. CDR3 in DNA: TGCAGCGCCAACCTACGGGGGGGCTCGGGAAATGAGCAGTTCTTC. Translation gives CSANLRGGSGNEQFF.